This passage covers 6 T cell receptor beta chains from one sample sequenced in a study of response to subunit inactivated influenza vaccine. TCRdb reprocessed the RT-PCR reads via MiXCR and lists one record per CDR3 protein. The sample carries roughly 620,000 distinct CDR3 sequences, around 10% recorded once. These same data were also listed under a study on T cells expressing NK-cell markers. This second study says: UMIs were included in TCR beta cDNA generated by 5'RACE template switching.

The sequences come from PBMCs from blood, collected on the day of vaccination. These receptors originate from a man in his fifties who received an inactivated influenza vaccine.

This chain connects TRBV20-1 to TRBJ2-2; 13 bases are a match to TRBD2. With V trimmed by 3 bases and J by 8 bases, 6 bases remained unmatched. CDR3 size: 15 residues. CDR1 and CDR2 from the germline V gene are DFQATT and SNEGSKA (reference sequence). CDR3 protein: CSARTSGRRAGELFF. In DNA form, the CDR3 reads TGCAGTGCTAGGACTAGCGGGAGGAGAGCTGGGGAGCTGTTTTTT.

This clonotype showed up many times. The chain joins TRBV11-3 to TRBJ2-5; 10 bases match TRBD2. Trimming cost V 4 bases and J 4 bases; bases outside gene matches: 6. The CDR3 length is 15 residues. The V gene's germline CDR1 is SGHNT and CDR2 YENEEA. In DNA, the CDR3 is TGTGCCAGCAGCTCATCTAGCGGGGGTGGAGAGACCCAGTACTTC. Residues: CASSSSSGGGETQYF.

This clonotype has a count of ten or more. The gene calls are TRBV3-1 and TRBJ2-1; 10 bases agree with TRBD1. CDR1 LGHDT and CDR2 YNNKEL come from the germline V gene (reference sequence). V lost 1 base, J lost 8 bases, and 5 bases stayed unmatched. The CDR3 length is 15 residues. The CDR3 DNA reads TGTGCCAGCAGCCAAGTTCTGACAGGGGGCCATGAGCAGTTCTTC. Protein sequence: CASSQVLTGGHEQFF.

The DNA of the CDR3 is TGTGCCAGCACCAGGGGCCGGGGCCAGACCTACGAGCAGTACTTC. This translates into CASTRGRGQTYEQYF. This chain connects TRBV6-1 to TRBJ2-7; D might be TRBD1 (6 bases). The germline V gene has CDR1 MNHNS and CDR2 SASEGT. The V gene lost 7 bases and the J gene lost 2 bases, with 18 bases spanning the gap. This CDR3 contains 15 residues.

The V and J genes are TRBV3-1 and TRBJ2-7; unclear D gene. There are 16 residues in the CDR3. V was cut by 0 bases and J by 0 bases, with 12 bases left in between. Per the germline V gene, CDR1 is LGHDT and CDR2 is YNNKEL (reference sequence). The CDR3 DNA reads as TGTGCCAGCAGCCAAGAAGCCAGTTGGAGCTCCTACGAGCAGTACTTC. It specifies CASSQEASWSSYEQYF.

This clonotype has more than one count but fewer than ten. The chain links TRBV15 to TRBJ1-5, with a weak D call TRBD1 (5 bases). V was clipped by 0 bases and J by 1 base, with 19 bases between them. Germline values: CDR1 LNHNV, CDR2 YYDKDF (reference sequence). The CDR3 spans 19 residues. CDR3 sequence reads: CATSRDLGAGEGSNQPQHF. As DNA, the CDR3 is TGTGCCACCAGCAGAGATCTGGGTGCGGGGGAGGGAAGCAATCAGCCCCAGCATTTT.